This is a list of T cell receptor beta chains from one sample in a study of cytomegalovirus exposure and HLA in healthy donors. Produced via immunoSEQ multiplex PCR; TCRdb's table is partial and in-frame only. The table has about 250,000 clones, 75% to 85% seen once; the top ten hold 0.3%. The sequencing sample was made of PBMCs. The receptor set was obtained from a girl aged 2-10 years in good health and CMV-seronegative. CDR3s include the opening cysteine and the closing phenylalanine or tryptophan. The D gene is left open where the match is weak. Clone size appears in some rows only: once, few, many, or a class for an expanded clone.

-	-	TRBV5-1	TRBJ2-2	CASSFRGLNTGELFF	TGCGCCAGCAGCTTCCGAGGGTTGAACACCGGGGAGCTGTTTTTT
-	-	TRBV7-9	TRBJ2-1	CSSSLSPWTVYNEQFF	TGTTCCAGCAGCTTATCCCCCTGGACAGTATACAATGAGCAGTTCTTC
-	TRBD1	TRBV2	TRBJ1-2	CASSAGQGHQGYTF	TGTGCCAGCAGTGCTGGACAGGGCCATCAGGGCTACACCTTC
-	TRBD1	TRBV5-1	TRBJ1-4	CASSFGTGEEKLFF	TGCGCCAGCAGCTTCGGGACAGGGGAGGAAAAACTGTTTTTT
-	TRBD2	TRBV27	TRBJ2-7	CASSLTGTSGYEQYF	TGTGCCAGCAGCCTAACCGGGACTAGCGGTTACGAGCAGTACTTC
-	TRBD1	TRBV5-5	TRBJ1-6	CASSPKMGQGGTYNSPLHF	TGTGCCAGCAGCCCGAAAATGGGACAGGGGGGCACCTATAATTCACCCCTCCACTTT
few	TRBD1	TRBV6-5	TRBJ1-1	CASTLGTENTEAFF	TGTGCCAGCACTTTAGGGACAGAGAACACTGAAGCTTTCTTT
-	TRBD1	TRBV15	TRBJ1-2	CATSRVGYRGNYGYTF	TGTGCCACCAGCAGAGTCGGATACAGGGGTAACTATGGCTACACCTTC
-	-	TRBV15	TRBJ1-2	CATSAENRQLYGYTF	TGTGCCACCAGCGCCGAAAATCGACAGCTCTATGGCTACACCTTC
-	TRBD1	TRBV29-1	TRBJ2-7	CSVEIRGRDYEQYF	TGCAGCGTTGAGATCAGGGGGCGCGACTACGAGCAGTACTTC
once	-	TRBV15	TRBJ2-3	CATSEPDTQYF	TGTGCCACCAGCGAGCCAGATACGCAGTATTTT
-	-	TRBV18	TRBJ2-2	CASSPSAGTNTGELFF	TGTGCCAGCTCACCATCGGCAGGGACGAACACCGGGGAGCTGTTTTTT
-	-	TRBV10-1	TRBJ2-7	CASSEGSSGGEQYF	TGCGCCAGCAGTGAGGGCAGTAGCGGAGGCGAGCAGTACTTC
-	TRBD2	TRBV2	TRBJ2-7	CASSEWGGEQYF	TGTGCCAGCAGTGAATGGGGGGGCGAGCAGTACTTC
once	TRBD1	TRBV5-1	TRBJ2-2	CASSERTGGTGELFF	TGCGCCAGCAGCGAAAGGACAGGGGGCACCGGGGAGCTGTTTTTT
-	-	TRBV6-5	TRBJ1-5	CASSPMSLGNQPQHF	TGTGCCAGCAGTCCTATGTCCTTGGGCAATCAGCCCCAGCATTTT
-	TRBD2	TRBV5-8	TRBJ2-1	CASSRGGRVYNEQFF	TGTGCCAGCAGCCGCGGGGGGCGCGTCTACAATGAGCAGTTCTTC
-	TRBD1	TRBV19	TRBJ2-6	CASSQPPGGSGANVLTF	TGTGCCAGTAGTCAACCTCCAGGGGGCTCTGGGGCCAACGTCCTGACTTTC
-	-	TRBV4-1	TRBJ2-1	CASSQDFYAMVLAYNEQFF	TGCGCCAGCAGCCAAGATTTCTACGCTATGGTGCTAGCGTACAATGAGCAGTTCTTC
-	-	TRBV2	TRBJ1-1	CASRYRLGTEAFF	TGTGCCAGCAGGTACAGGTTGGGCACTGAAGCTTTCTTT
-	-	TRBV11-2	TRBJ1-3	CASSSRQILIGLGNTIYF	TGTGCCAGCAGCTCCAGACAGATTTTGATCGGTCTCGGAAACACCATATATTTT
-	-	TRBV7-9	TRBJ2-7	CASRAGSSYEQYF	TGTGCCAGCAGAGCCGGGAGCTCCTACGAGCAGTACTTC
-	TRBD1	TRBV7-3	TRBJ1-1	CASSATGVSEATEAFF	TGTGCCAGCAGCGCAACAGGGGTTTCGGAGGCGACTGAAGCTTTCTTT
-	-	TRBV5-4	TRBJ2-7	CASSVEPRGSYEQYF	TGTGCCAGCAGCGTTGAACCGAGAGGCTCCTACGAGCAGTACTTC
-	-	TRBV13	TRBJ2-7	CASSFGLAYEQYF	TGTGCCAGCAGCTTTGGCCTTGCCTACGAGCAGTACTTC
-	-	TRBV27	TRBJ1-2	CASSLEGSGGYTF	TGTGCCAGCAGTTTGGAGGGAAGCGGTGGCTACACCTTC
-	TRBD1	TRBV30	TRBJ2-3	CAWIDTGGPGYTQYF	TGTGCCTGGATCGACACAGGGGGTCCCGGGTATACGCAGTATTTT
-	TRBD1	TRBV5-1	TRBJ1-1	CASSTLRGLNTEAFF	TGCGCCAGCAGCACACTCAGGGGGCTGAACACTGAAGCTTTCTTT
-	-	TRBV27	TRBJ1-5	CASSAWAGKKQPQHF	TGTGCCAGCAGTGCCTGGGCAGGGAAGAAGCAGCCCCAGCATTTT
-	TRBD1	TRBV27	TRBJ1-6	CASSFSNYKPWTGTRHSYNSPLHF	TGTGCCAGCAGTTTCTCAAACTATAAACCATGGACAGGAACACGACATTCCTATAATTCACCCCTCCACTTT
-	TRBD1	TRBV27	TRBJ1-2	CASSRTGSAWRHTF	TGTGCCAGCAGTCGGACAGGATCGGCGTGGCGCCACACCTTC
-	TRBD1	TRBV7-9	TRBJ2-6	CASSFTGGGGANVLTF	TGTGCCAGCAGCTTTACAGGGGGCGGTGGGGCCAACGTCCTGACTTTC
-	-	TRBV5-1	TRBJ2-7	CASSLAGWLYEQYF	TGCGCCAGCAGCTTGGCCGGGTGGCTCTACGAGCAGTACTTC
-	TRBD2	TRBV27	TRBJ2-1	CASSLSPSGVNNEQFF	TGTGCCAGCAGTTTATCCCCTAGCGGGGTAAACAATGAGCAGTTCTTC
-	-	TRBV15	TRBJ1-2	CATSRVGRQAYGYTF	TGTGCCACCAGCAGAGTGGGCAGACAGGCCTATGGCTACACCTTC
-	TRBD1	TRBV7-9	TRBJ1-1	CASSLQQGASEAFF	TGTGCCAGCAGTCTTCAGCAGGGGGCGTCTGAAGCTTTCTTT
-	TRBD1	TRBV2	TRBJ1-5	CASSNQGQLNQPQHF	TGTGCCAGCAGTAATCAGGGACAGCTTAATCAGCCCCAGCATTTT
-	-	TRBV5-1	TRBJ1-1	CASSHHRGYRNTEAFF	TGCGCCAGCAGCCACCACCGGGGTTACAGGAACACTGAAGCTTTCTTT
-	TRBD1	TRBV7-9	TRBJ1-4	CASSPDRTGYEKLFF	TGTGCCAGCAGCCCCGATCGGACAGGGTATGAAAAACTGTTTTTT
-	-	TRBV13	TRBJ1-2	CASALRQTNYGYTF	TGTGCCAGCGCCTTGAGACAGACTAACTATGGCTACACCTTC
-	TRBD1	TRBV28	TRBJ2-5	CASSSGGETQYF	TGTGCCAGCAGTTCAGGGGGAGAGACCCAGTACTTC
-	-	TRBV11-2	TRBJ1-1	CASSLVLSDEAFF	TGTGCCAGCAGCTTAGTCCTATCCGATGAAGCTTTCTTT
-	TRBD1	TRBV27	TRBJ1-5	CASRPRTGSFQPQHF	TGTGCCAGCAGGCCTCGGACAGGGTCGTTTCAGCCCCAGCATTTT
-	-	TRBV4-1	TRBJ2-7	CASSRSRGFSYEQYF	TGCGCCAGCAGCCGGAGTAGGGGGTTTTCCTACGAGCAGTACTTC
-	-	TRBV7-2	TRBJ1-4	CASSLVSQGGEKLFF	TGTGCCAGCAGCTTAGTATCCCAAGGCGGGGAAAAACTGTTTTTT